This is a list of T cell receptor beta chains from one sample in a study of T cell responses to AZD1222 COVID-19 vaccine. The assay was immunoSEQ multiplex PCR, and TCRdb's table has in-frame clones only and misses some. The repertoire consists of almost 70,000 clones, with less than 90% occurring once and the leading ten covering around a quarter. Sequencing was performed on peripheral blood, taken 28 days after the second AZD1222 dose. Every receptor here comes from an adult who received the AZD1222 COVID-19 vaccine. CDR3s include the opening cysteine and the closing phenylalanine or tryptophan. D genes are given only for firm matches. Clone size is stated in some rows and not others, as once, few, many or a class when expanded.

once TRBJ1-1 . TRBV7-9 CASSPALLGAFF TGTGCCAGCAGCCCGGCGTTGCTAGGGGCTTTCTTT
. TRBJ1-2 TRBD1 TRBV5-1 CASSLGHQTQGARGYTF TGCGCCAGCAGCTTGGGGCATCAAACACAGGGGGCTCGAGGCTACACCTTC
. TRBJ1-2 . TRBV6-1 CASSEWESYTF TGTGCCAGCAGTGAATGGGAGAGCTACACCTTC
. TRBJ1-5 . TRBV2 CASSLSKASQPQHF TGTGCCAGCTCACTGAGTAAGGCCAGCCAGCCCCAGCATTTT
. TRBJ1-5 . TRBV18 CASSPGENQPQHF TGTGCCAGCTCACCAGGTGAAAATCAGCCCCAGCATTTT
. TRBJ2-5 . TRBV20-1 CSASQDRMGRRQETQYF TGCAGTGCTAGTCAAGATCGTATGGGCAGGCGCCAAGAGACCCAGTACTTC
. TRBJ2-3 . TRBV11-3 CASSLSSSTDTQYF TGTGCCAGCAGCCTCTCTTCGAGCACAGATACGCAGTATTTT
. TRBJ2-3 . TRBV2 CASPGLHADTQYF TGTGCCAGCCCGGGACTCCACGCAGATACGCAGTATTTT
. TRBJ2-6 . TRBV15 CATSRDGSGTGANVLTF TGTGCCACCAGCAGAGATGGGTCGGGAACTGGGGCCAACGTCCTGACTTTC
. TRBJ1-1 . TRBV2 CASSEYGPEGGTEAFF TGTGCCAGCAGTGAATATGGCCCGGAGGGAGGCACTGAAGCTTTCTTT
. TRBJ1-2 TRBD1 TRBV10-2 CASGGQGGAMMGYTF TGCGCCAGCGGAGGACAGGGGGGCGCGATGATGGGCTACACCTTC
. TRBJ2-7 TRBD1 TRBV19 CASSQSAGQGYEQYF TGTGCCAGTAGTCAATCAGCGGGACAGGGCTACGAGCAGTACTTC
. TRBJ2-1 TRBD2 TRBV6-5 CASSTTSGSYNEQFF TGTGCCAGCAGTACTACTAGCGGCTCCTACAATGAGCAGTTCTTC
. TRBJ1-5 . TRBV19 CASTGWGGDQPQHF TGTGCCAGTACAGGGTGGGGGGGCGACCAGCCCCAGCATTTT
. TRBJ1-2 . TRBV30 CAWGSNAPNYGYTF TGTGCCTGGGGCTCAAACGCCCCGAACTATGGCTACACCTTC
. TRBJ2-1 TRBD2 TRBV24-1 CATWARREYYNEQFF TGTGCCACCTGGGCGCGGCGGGAGTACTACAATGAGCAGTTCTTC
. TRBJ1-6 . TRBV5-1 CASSEGSSYNSPLHF TGCGCCAGCAGCGAGGGGAGCTCCTATAATTCACCCCTCCACTTT
. TRBJ1-5 TRBD1 TRBV6-6 CASSLTGFQPQHF TGTGCCAGCAGCTTGACAGGGTTTCAGCCCCAGCATTTT
. TRBJ2-7 . TRBV7-9 CASSLLGALDEQYF TGTGCCAGCAGCTTACTAGGGGCTCTCGATGAGCAGTACTTC
. TRBJ2-5 . TRBV20-1 CSARPQETQYF TGCAGTGCTAGACCCCAAGAGACCCAGTACTTC
. TRBJ1-1 . TRBV5-6 CASSLEGPVVMNTEAFF TGTGCCAGCAGCTTGGAGGGGCCCGTGGTCATGAACACTGAAGCTTTCTTT
. TRBJ2-3 . TRBV3-1/TRBV3-2 CASSQESRGKDTQYF TGTGCCAGCAGCCAAGAATCGAGAGGGAAAGATACGCAGTATTTT
. TRBJ1-6 . TRBV15 CATSTRTLGGSPLHF TGTGCCACCAGCACTCGGACACTTGGGGGTTCACCCCTCCACTTT
. TRBJ2-5 TRBD2 TRBV7-2 CASSLGLASGGGETQYF TGTGCCAGCAGCTTAGGGCTGGCTAGCGGGGGTGGAGAGACCCAGTACTTC
. TRBJ1-6 . TRBV7-9 CASSFSPGVSSYNSPLHF TGTGCCAGCAGCTTTTCTCCAGGGGTTAGCTCCTATAATTCACCCCTCCACTTT
. TRBJ2-1 TRBD2 TRBV4-1 CASTPGLAGASYNEQFF TGCGCCAGCACTCCGGGACTAGCGGGAGCCTCCTACAATGAGCAGTTCTTC
. TRBJ2-7 . TRBV6-5 CASSYTGSYEQYF TGTGCCAGCAGTTATACAGGTTCCTACGAGCAGTACTTC
. TRBJ1-2 . TRBV19 CASSRRNGYTF TGTGCCAGTAGTCGCCGGAATGGCTACACCTTC
. TRBJ1-2 TRBD1 TRBV7-8 CASSLGQGIYGYTF TGTGCCAGCAGCTTGGGACAGGGGATCTATGGCTACACCTTC
. TRBJ1-3 . TRBV6-5 CASSRAAGNTIYF TGTGCCAGCAGTCGGGCCGCTGGAAACACCATATATTTT
. TRBJ1-4 . TRBV12-3/TRBV12-4 CASKGNEKLFF TGTGCCAGCAAAGGGAATGAAAAACTGTTTTTT
. TRBJ2-5 TRBD2 TRBV13 CASSNRLAGGTVQETQYF TGTGCCAGCAGCAACCGACTAGCGGGGGGGACCGTTCAAGAGACCCAGTACTTC
. TRBJ2-7 . TRBV10-2 CASSDADKTAEQYF TGCGCCAGCAGTGATGCGGACAAGACTGCCGAGCAGTACTTC
. TRBJ1-6 . TRBV27 CASSLSNPLSAYNSPLHF TGTGCCAGCAGTTTAAGCAACCCCCTGAGCGCCTATAATTCACCCCTCCACTTT
. TRBJ2-7 TRBD1 TRBV18 CASSPGTGTLYEQYF TGTGCCAGCTCACCCGGGACAGGCACCCTCTACGAGCAGTACTTC
. TRBJ2-2 . TRBV27 CASSSSSNTGELFF TGTGCCAGCAGTTCATCTAGTAACACCGGGGAGCTGTTTTTT
. TRBJ1-2 TRBD1 TRBV12-3/TRBV12-4 CASRFGTEGYTF TGTGCCAGCAGGTTTGGGACAGAAGGCTACACCTTC
few TRBJ2-6 TRBD2 TRBV9 CASSPHRSRGGSSGANVLTF TGTGCCAGCAGCCCTCACCGTTCCCGGGGGGGAAGCTCTGGGGCCAACGTCCTGACTTTC
. TRBJ2-3 TRBD1 TRBV18 CASSPNTGGSTDTQYF TGTGCCAGCTCCCCTAACACAGGGGGCAGCACAGATACGCAGTATTTT
. TRBJ1-1 TRBD1 TRBV5-8 CASSLPGQGASFEAFF TGTGCCAGCAGCTTGCCGGGACAGGGAGCTTCGTTTGAAGCTTTCTTT